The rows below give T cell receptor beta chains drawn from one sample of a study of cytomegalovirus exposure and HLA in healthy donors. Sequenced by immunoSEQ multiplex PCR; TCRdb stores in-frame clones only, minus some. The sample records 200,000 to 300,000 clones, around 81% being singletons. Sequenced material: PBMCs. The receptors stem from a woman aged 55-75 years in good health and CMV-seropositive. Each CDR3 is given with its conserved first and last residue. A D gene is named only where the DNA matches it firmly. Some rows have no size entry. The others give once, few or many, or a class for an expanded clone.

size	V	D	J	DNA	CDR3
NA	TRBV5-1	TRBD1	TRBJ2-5	TGCGCCAGCAGCCCGAATACAGGGGAGTGGGAGACCCAGTACTTC	CASSPNTGEWETQYF
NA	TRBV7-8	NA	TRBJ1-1	TGTGCCAGCAGCTCAGACCTTACGACAGGTGCGAATGGAGAAGCTTTCTTT	CASSSDLTTGANGEAFF
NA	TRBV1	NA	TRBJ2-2	TGCACCAGCAGCCAAGTAACCAGCGGGAGGGCCGGGGACACCGGGGAGCTGTTTTTT	CTSSQVTSGRAGDTGELFF
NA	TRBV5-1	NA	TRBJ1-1	TGCGCCAGCAGCTTGGTGGGGAGAGAAGCTTTCTTT	CASSLVGREAFF
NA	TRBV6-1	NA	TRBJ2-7	TGTGCCAGCAGCCCCAGTGCAGGCGCCTACGAGCAGTACTTC	CASSPSAGAYEQYF
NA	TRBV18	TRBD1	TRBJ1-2	TGTGCCAGCTCACCAGCGGCCTCAGCCCCGGGACAGGGGTATGGCTACACCTTC	CASSPAASAPGQGYGYTF
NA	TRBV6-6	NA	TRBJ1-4	TGTGCCAGCAGGGTAGATAAAAGAGAAAAACTGTTTTTT	CASRVDKREKLFF
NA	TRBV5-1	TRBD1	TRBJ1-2	TGCGCCAGCAGTCTAGACCCGACAGGGGGTGAAGGCTACACCTTC	CASSLDPTGGEGYTF
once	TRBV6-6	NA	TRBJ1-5	TGTGCCAGCAGCGTCTGGACAGCTAGTAGCAATCAGCCCCAGCATTTT	CASSVWTASSNQPQHF
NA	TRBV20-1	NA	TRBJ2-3	TGCAGTGCTAGAGTGCGGGATACGCAGTATTTT	CSARVRDTQYF
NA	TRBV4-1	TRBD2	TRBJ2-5	TGCGCCAGCAGCCAAGGAGGGGGCGCCGCGGGAGGGAAAGAGACCCAGTACTTC	CASSQGGGAAGGKETQYF
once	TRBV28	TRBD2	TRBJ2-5	TGTGCCAGCAGTTCGCCCTCGACTAGCGGGAGGGCCTTTGGGACCCAGTACTTC	CASSSPSTSGRAFGTQYF
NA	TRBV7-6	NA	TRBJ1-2	TGTGCCAGCAGCTTAGGGGACAAAACTAACTATGGCTACACCTTC	CASSLGDKTNYGYTF
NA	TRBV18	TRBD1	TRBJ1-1	TGTGCCAGCTCACCTCTAACAGGGGACACTGAAGCTTTCTTT	CASSPLTGDTEAFF
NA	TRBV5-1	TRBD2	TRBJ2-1	TGCGCCAGCAGCCTAACTAGCGGGAGGGCCGCTGGTGAGCAGTTCTTC	CASSLTSGRAAGEQFF
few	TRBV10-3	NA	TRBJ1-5	TGTGCCATCAGTGAGTTGGCCAGGGGTAACAATCAGCCCCAGCATTTT	CAISELARGNNQPQHF
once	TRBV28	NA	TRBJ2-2	TGTGCCAGCAGTTTTAGGGGGTCTTACCTTACCGGGGAGCTGTTTTTT	CASSFRGSYLTGELFF
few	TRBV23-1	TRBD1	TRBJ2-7	TGCGCCAGCAACACGGGACAGGGACCCTACGAGCAGTACTTC	CASNTGQGPYEQYF
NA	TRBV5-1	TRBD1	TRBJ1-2	TGCGCCAGCAGCTTGGAAGGGTCGGGACAGGGGGCCCGTGGCTACACCTTC	CASSLEGSGQGARGYTF
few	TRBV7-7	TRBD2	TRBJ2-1	TGTGCTAGCAGCTTCTCTAGCGGGAGGGAGCAGTTCTTC	CASSFSSGREQFF